Listed below are T cell receptor beta chains from one sample, sequenced in a study of chemoradiotherapy in HPV16-positive cancers. Using immunoSEQ multiplex PCR, the repertoire was profiled, and TCRdb retains in-frame clones only, with some absent. Counted here are 15,000 to 20,000 clones, roughly nine tenths occurring once; the ten biggest clones make up 11% to 15%. The source was blood, collected from a patient who underwent chemoradiotherapy. All receptors derive from a human donor with HPV-associated anogenital cancer. Both conserved end residues are part of each CDR3. The D gene is left open where the match is weak. Rows may omit the clone size; those that give it use once, few, many or a size class.

D gene,clone size,V gene,J gene,CDR3 protein,CDR3 DNA
TRBD1,NA,TRBV11-2,TRBJ1-3,CASSLRGQAFSGNTIYF,TGTGCCAGCAGCCTAAGGGGACAGGCATTCTCTGGAAACACCATATATTTT
TRBD1,NA,TRBV7-2,TRBJ2-1,CASSLAAWTGGHNEQFF,TGTGCCAGCAGCTTAGCGGCTTGGACAGGGGGTCACAATGAGCAGTTCTTC
NA,NA,TRBV21-1,TRBJ2-1,CASRQSARTESYNEQFF,TGTGCCAGCAGGCAAAGTGCCCGGACAGAGTCCTACAATGAGCAGTTCTTC
TRBD1,NA,TRBV7-2,TRBJ2-1,CASSPRDRVTDEQFF,TGTGCCAGCAGCCCCCGGGACAGGGTTACCGATGAGCAGTTCTTC
TRBD2,NA,TRBV7-2,TRBJ2-1,CASSLAGSSYNEQFF,TGTGCCAGCAGCCTAGCGGGGAGCTCCTACAATGAGCAGTTCTTC
NA,NA,TRBV10-3,TRBJ1-4,CAVNTSTNEKLFF,TGTGCCGTTAACACTTCAACTAATGAAAAACTGTTTTTT
NA,NA,TRBV9,TRBJ1-5,CASSAGAGNQPQHF,TGTGCCAGCAGCGCAGGGGCGGGAAATCAGCCCCAGCATTTT
TRBD1,NA,TRBV7-9,TRBJ2-1,CASSPGGQGAGEQFF,TGTGCCAGCAGCCCAGGGGGACAGGGGGCGGGTGAGCAGTTCTTC
TRBD1,NA,TRBV5-1,TRBJ2-2,CASTPQPGQGSTGELFF,TGCGCCAGCACCCCCCAGCCGGGACAGGGCTCCACCGGGGAGCTGTTTTTT
TRBD1,NA,TRBV5-4,TRBJ2-5,CASSLSGTEETQYF,TGTGCCAGCAGCTTGTCCGGGACAGAAGAGACCCAGTACTTC
TRBD1,NA,TRBV27,TRBJ1-2,CASSLTWTGGYGYTF,TGTGCCAGCAGTTTGACTTGGACAGGGGGCTATGGCTACACCTTC
NA,NA,TRBV27,TRBJ2-1,CASSFGGSREQFF,TGTGCCAGCAGCTTTGGGGGGTCACGGGAGCAGTTCTTC
NA,NA,TRBV15,TRBJ1-1,CATTQGLGTEAFF,TGTGCCACCACCCAGGGTCTGGGCACTGAAGCTTTCTTT
NA,NA,TRBV30,TRBJ2-7,CAWSPLGTYEQYF,TGTGCCTGGAGTCCCCTAGGGACCTACGAGCAGTACTTC
NA,NA,TRBV30,TRBJ1-1,CAWSVRGPLNTEAFF,TGTGCCTGGAGTGTACGGGGGCCGTTGAACACTGAAGCTTTCTTT
TRBD2,NA,TRBV7-9,TRBJ2-1,CASSSTPGGGNTYNEQFF,TGTGCCAGCAGCTCCACCCCCGGCGGGGGGAACACGTACAATGAGCAGTTCTTC
TRBD1,NA,TRBV15,TRBJ1-3,CATAMDRRPSGNTIYF,TGTGCCACCGCTATGGACAGGCGCCCTTCTGGAAACACCATATATTTT
NA,NA,TRBV5-1,TRBJ2-2,CASSLLPGLGGELFF,TGCGCCAGCAGCTTACTTCCAGGCCTGGGAGGGGAGCTGTTTTTT
TRBD1,NA,TRBV7-2,TRBJ1-6,CASGTGNSPLHF,TGTGCGAGCGGGACAGGAAATTCACCCCTCCACTTT
NA,NA,TRBV2,TRBJ1-5,CASKTAFEHQPQHF,TGTGCCAGCAAGACAGCCTTTGAACATCAGCCCCAGCATTTT
NA,NA,TRBV5-4,TRBJ1-2,CASSLVDSLDYGYTF,TGTGCCAGCAGCTTGGTGGACAGTCTCGACTATGGCTACACCTTC
NA,NA,TRBV7-9,TRBJ2-3,CASTPPDGGQADTQYF,TGTGCCAGCACCCCCCCTGATGGGGGGCAGGCAGATACGCAGTATTTT
NA,NA,TRBV6-4,TRBJ2-1,CASSEDVEGNEQFF,TGTGCCAGCAGTGAGGACGTGGAGGGAAATGAGCAGTTCTTC
NA,few,TRBV2,TRBJ2-7,CASRGDSGQYF,TGTGCCAGCAGAGGGGATTCGGGGCAGTACTTC
NA,once,TRBV5-1,TRBJ2-1,CASSLVMAGGYNEQFF,TGCGCCAGCAGCTTGGTTATGGCAGGGGGGTACAATGAGCAGTTCTTC
NA,NA,TRBV7-9,TRBJ2-7,CASSLERGTLYEQYF,TGTGCCAGCAGCTTAGAGCGAGGGACCCTCTACGAGCAGTACTTC
TRBD2,NA,TRBV18,TRBJ2-5,CASSPIKGGETQYF,TGTGCCAGCTCACCAATCAAGGGAGGGGAGACCCAGTACTTC
NA,NA,TRBV12-5,TRBJ1-5,CASGFGVNQPQHF,TGTGCTAGTGGTTTCGGGGTAAATCAGCCCCAGCATTTT
NA,NA,TRBV5-1,TRBJ2-1,CASSTGTGSYNEQFF,TGCGCCAGCAGCACGGGGACGGGCTCCTACAATGAGCAGTTCTTC